These 10 T cell receptor beta chains originate from one sample sequenced in a study of blood T cells in healthy people across ages. It was with a sample-barcoded 5' primer and a J-beta primer mix that a second PCR of about 6 to 11 cycles was run. One entry per CDR3 protein, called by TCRdb with MiXCR from the 5' RACE reads. The sample records 800,000 to 950,000 distinct CDR3 sequences, around 48% being singletons. Input material: blood. Every receptor here comes from a man aged 25 to 40 in good health.

The CDR3 here is CASGGRTNTDTQYF. Written as DNA, the CDR3 is TGTGCCAGCGGCGGCAGGACCAACACAGATACGCAGTATTTT. This chain joins TRBV2 and TRBJ2-3; no clear D gene. Germline CDR1 reads SNHLY; CDR2 reads FYNNEI. Trimming took 8 bases from V and 2 from J, leaving 14 bases between them. The CDR3 runs to 14 residues.

This clonotype has just a few counts. The V call is TRBV7-9, the J call TRBJ2-5, with D possibly TRBD2 on 6 matching bases. The CDR3 contains 16 residues. Germline values: CDR1 SEHNR, CDR2 FQNEAQ (reference sequence). With 5 bases removed from V and 3 bases from J, the gap between germline ends came to 19 bases. CDR3 in DNA: TGTGCCAGCAGCCCGGAATATCGGGGGTTTGAAGAGACCCAGTACTTC. It specifies CASSPEYRGFEETQYF.

This clonotype occurred many times. The rearrangement uses TRBV20-1 and TRBJ2-7; no clear D. The germline V and J ends were trimmed by 0 bases and 3 bases, with 12 bases remaining between them. Germline-derived CDR1 and CDR2 are DFQATT and SNEGSKA (reference sequence). The CDR3 is 14 residues long. CDR3 region: CSAREPLPDYEQYF. CDR3 nucleotide sequence: TGCAGTGCTAGAGAACCTCTCCCCGACTACGAGCAGTACTTC.

The V and J genes are TRBV12-3 or TRBV12-4 and TRBJ1-4, with D perhaps matching TRBD1 (5 bases). The CDR3 is 17 residues long. With 2 bases removed from V and 1 base from J, the gap between germline ends came to 14 bases. The CDR3 spells CASSLYPQGGTNEKLFF. The CDR3 DNA sequence: TGTGCCAGCAGTTTATATCCCCAGGGTGGAACTAATGAAAAACTGTTTTTT.

The chain links TRBV28 to TRBJ2-5; the D gene could be TRBD1 or TRBD2 (5 bases each). V was pared by 1 base and J by 0 bases, with 9 bases between. Germline values: CDR1 MDHEN, CDR2 SYDVKM. The CDR3 is made up of 15 amino acids. In nucleotides, the CDR3 is TGTGCCAGCAGTTTATTGGGGACGTACCAAGAGACCCAGTACTTC. Translated, it gives CASSLLGTYQETQYF.

This clonotype was counted a few times. This chain joins TRBV29-1 and TRBJ2-3, with D hard to call. The CDR3 sequence is 11 residues long. V was cut by 6 bases and J by 2 bases, with 6 bases left in between. Germline V gene data show CDR1 as SQVTM and CDR2 as ANQGSEA. In nucleotides, the CDR3 is TGCAGCGTGGAAAACACAGATACGCAGTATTTT. It is translated as CSVENTDTQYF.

V usage is TRBV3-1 and J usage is TRBJ1-3; D unresolved. Germline V gene lookup returns CDR1 LGHDT and CDR2 YNNKEL (reference sequence). The CDR3 sequence is 14 residues long. V lost 5 bases, J lost 0 bases, and 8 bases lay in between. Here the CDR3 DNA reads TGTGCCAGCAGCGCACAGAGCTCTGGAAACACCATATATTTT. As protein: CASSAQSSGNTIYF. The full variable domain, with the rest looked up from reference TRBV3-1 and TRBJ1-3, is DTAVSQTPKYLVTQMGNDKSIKCEQNLGHDTMYWYKQDSKKFLKIMFSYNNKELIINETVPNRFSPKSPDKAHLNLHINSLELGDSAVYFCASSAQSSGNTIYFGEGSWLTVV.

Of note for this clonotype: The junction departs from germline at one end; a sequencing error may be responsible. The chain employs TRBV20-1 and TRBJ1-5, with 10 bases fitting TRBD1. The length of the CDR3 is 14 residues. Germline-derived CDR1 and CDR2 are DFQATT and SNEGSKA (reference sequence). The CDR3 DNA is TGCAGTGCTTACTCAGACAGGGGGCAGCAGCCTCAGCATTTT. This gives the protein CSAYSDRGQQPQHF.

This clonotype appeared a single time. Its ends do not fully match the called genes, so a read error is possible. V usage is TRBV5-1 and J usage is TRBJ1-2; TRBD1 agrees at 8 bases. This CDR3 has 14 amino acids. Per the germline V gene, CDR1 is SGHRS and CDR2 is YFSETQ. CDR3 bases: TGCGCCAGCAACTTGGTGGTGACAGGGGAGGGCTACACCTTC. It is translated as CASNLVVTGEGYTF.

The chain employs TRBV9 and TRBJ2-1; a possible D gene is TRBD1 (7 bases). CDR3 size: 14 residues. With 2 bases removed from V and 7 bases from J, the gap between germline ends came to 13 bases. The germline gives CDR1 SGDLS, CDR2 YYNGEE. CDR3 DNA: TGTGCCAGCAGCGTGTCGACAGGGAGGAATGAGCAGTTCTTC. As protein: CASSVSTGRNEQFF.